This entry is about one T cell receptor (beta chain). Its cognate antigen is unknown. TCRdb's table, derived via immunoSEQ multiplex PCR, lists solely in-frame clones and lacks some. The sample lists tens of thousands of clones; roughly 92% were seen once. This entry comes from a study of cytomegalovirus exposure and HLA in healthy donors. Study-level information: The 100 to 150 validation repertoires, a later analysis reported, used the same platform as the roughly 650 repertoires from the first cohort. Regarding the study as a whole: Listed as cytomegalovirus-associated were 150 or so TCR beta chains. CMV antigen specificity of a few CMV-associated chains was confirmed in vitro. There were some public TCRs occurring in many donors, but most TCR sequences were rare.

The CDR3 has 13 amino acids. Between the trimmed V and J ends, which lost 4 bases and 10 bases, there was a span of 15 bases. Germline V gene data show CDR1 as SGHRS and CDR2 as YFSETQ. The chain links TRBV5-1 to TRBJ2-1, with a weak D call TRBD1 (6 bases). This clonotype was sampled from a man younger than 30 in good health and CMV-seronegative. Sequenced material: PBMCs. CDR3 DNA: TGCGCCAGCAGCACCGGGACAACCCAAGAGCAGTTCTTC. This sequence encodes CASSTGTTQEQFF.